The T cell receptor beta chain described here comes from a study of blood T cells in healthy people across ages. Findings and limits, study-wide: A roughly linear age-dependent decrease characterized TCR beta diversity per million T cells.

The authors ran a second PCR of about 7 to 12 cycles using a sample-barcoded 5' primer and a J-beta primer mix. Every single cDNA molecule received a tag from a template-switch adaptor with 12 random nucleotides. Sequencing yielded, for each sample, at least 2.5 million paired-end reads carrying CDR3. TCRdb reprocessed the 5' RACE reads with MiXCR, giving one entry per CDR3 protein. The sample carries fewer than 700,000 distinct CDR3 sequences, about 43% recorded once. Concerning this clonotype itself: Its antigen is not identified.

J was trimmed by 2 bases and V by 6 bases; bases with no gene match: 5. The CDR3 runs to 13 residues. The germline gives CDR1 DFQATT, CDR2 SNEGSKA (reference sequence). The rearrangement uses TRBV20-1 and TRBJ2-3; 7 bases line up with TRBD1. The clonotype was recovered from a man older than 75 in good health. The sample was blood. The CDR3: CSASTGVTDTQYF. The CDR3 DNA reads as TGCAGTGCCAGTACAGGGGTCACAGATACGCAGTATTTT.